There are a few counts of the clone carrying this T cell receptor (beta chain). The target antigen is unknown. This sample is drawn from a study of blood T cells in healthy people across ages. The second PCR ran about 6 to 12 cycles with a sample-barcoded 5' primer and J-beta primers. TCRdb reprocessed the 5' RACE reads with MiXCR, giving one entry per CDR3 protein. The repertoire holds about 580,000 distinct CDR3 sequences, with 40% to 55% as singletons. CDR3 length: 16 residues. The J segment lost 4 bases and the V segment lost 5 bases, leaving 11 bases of the junction unmatched. Study results and limitations: Without sorted subsets, naive and antigen-experienced compartments could not be conclusively compared.

The sequencing sample was made of blood. This TCR came from a man older than 75 in good health. The genes are TRBV12-3 or TRBV12-4 and TRBJ2-1; the match to TRBD2 covers 7 bases. The CDR3 sequence: CASSPSLGGGYNEQFF. The CDR3 DNA sequence: TGTGCCAGCAGTCCCAGCCTGGGGGGGGGGTACAATGAGCAGTTCTTC.